This entry describes one TCR beta chain. Its antigen is unknown. No base quality information exists; no much larger clone differs at one position. These data belong to a study of T-cell reconstitution after alpha-beta-depleted transplantation in children (dated by TCRdb to 2016 to 2017). General notes on the study: Using TCR repertoire profiling, the study quantitatively followed how T-cell immune reconstitution unfolded in children after TCRalphabeta/CD19-depleted allogeneic hematopoietic cell transplantation.

Based on the germline V gene, the CDR1 and CDR2 sequences are MDHEN and SYDVKM. There are 16 amino acids in the CDR3, from cysteine to phenylalanine inclusive. Only the CDR3 DNA stays, 48 bases, in frame from base 1. Here V drops 1 base and J drops 2 bases, and the junction holds 5 bases not matched to any gene. The library was made by PCR. The listed sequencing device is Illumina HiSeq 2500. TCR library preparation used molecular barcoding, with unique molecular identifiers applied to normalize quantification of the TCRbeta repertoire. TCRdb passed the public sequencing reads through fastp at Q25 and MiXCR, retaining productive beta sequences. A single entry per CDR3 protein holds the most common genes and DNA from its merged rows. The sample contains fewer than 400,000 distinct CDR3 sequences, roughly 20% of them found a single time. The ten biggest clones cover less than 4.5% of the sample.

The rearrangement combines TRBV28 with TRBJ2-1; the junction holds 7 bases that match TRBD2. The TCR was taken from a human donor who donated a stem cell graft to a child with acute myeloid leukemia. The input for sequencing was PBMCs from the stem cell graft donor, taken from the stem cell graft. Read as DNA, the sequence is TGTGCCAGCAGTTTATTCCGGGAGGCACCCTACAATGAGCAGTTCTTC. Translated, it reads CASSLFREAPYNEQFF. With the rest looked up from the reference TRBV28 and TRBJ2-1 genes rather than sequenced, the full variable domain is DVKVTQSSRYLVKRTGEKVFLECVQDMDHENMFWYRQDPGLGLRLIYFSYDVKMKEKGDIPEGYSVSREKKERFSLILESASTNQTSMYLCASSLFREAPYNEQFFGPGTRLTVL.